This T cell receptor (beta chain) emerged from a study of blood T cell repertoires in COVID-19. Libraries were prepared by immunoSEQ multiplex PCR; TCRdb keeps only in-frame clonotypes and omits some of them. The table has around 95,000 clones, roughly 80% seen once; the top ten hold over 8.5%. The sequenced sample was peripheral blood. This clonotype was sampled from a woman older than 75 with acute or convalescent COVID-19.

Here the CDR3 DNA reads TGTGCCAGCAGCTTAGGGAGGGGGAGACAGGGAAAGGCGAACACTGAAGCTTTCTTT. Translation: CASSLGRGRQGKANTEAFF. The J gene is TRBJ1-1, the V gene TRBV7-9, with 7 bases lining up with TRBD1. From germline, CDR1 is SEHNR and CDR2 FQNEAQ (reference sequence). This CDR3 has 19 residues. Germline trimming cut 1 base from V and 1 base from J; bases unmatched to any gene: 15. Based on the CDR3 plus reference TRBV7-9 and TRBJ1-1, the full variable domain is DTGVSQNPRHKITKRGQNVTFRCDPISEHNRLYWYRQTLGQGPEFLTYFQNEAQLEKSRLLSDRFSAERPKGSFSTLEIQRTEQGDSAMYLCASSLGRGRQGKANTEAFFGQGTRLTVV.